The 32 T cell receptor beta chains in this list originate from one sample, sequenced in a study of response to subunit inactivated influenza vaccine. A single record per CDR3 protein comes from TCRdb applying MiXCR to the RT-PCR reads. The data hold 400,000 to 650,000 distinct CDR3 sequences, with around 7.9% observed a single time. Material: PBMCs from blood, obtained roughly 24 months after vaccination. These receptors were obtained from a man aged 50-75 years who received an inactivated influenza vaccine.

The CDR3 DNA is TGCAGTGTCCAATCACCCGGTCTCAACAGTCCCACAGATACGCAGTATTTT. This sequence encodes CSVQSPGLNSPTDTQYF. This chain connects TRBV20-1 to TRBJ2-3; D not certain. In germline, CDR1 is DFQATT, CDR2 SNEGSKA (reference sequence). This CDR3 has 17 residues. Trimming took 7 bases from V and 2 from J, leaving 25 bases between them.

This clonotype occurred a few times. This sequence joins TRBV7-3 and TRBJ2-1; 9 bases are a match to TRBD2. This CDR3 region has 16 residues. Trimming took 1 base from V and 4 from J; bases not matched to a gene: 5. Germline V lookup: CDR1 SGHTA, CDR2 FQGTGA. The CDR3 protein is CASSLMGSGGYNEQFF. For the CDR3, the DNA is TGTGCCAGCAGCTTAATGGGTAGCGGGGGATACAATGAGCAGTTCTTC.

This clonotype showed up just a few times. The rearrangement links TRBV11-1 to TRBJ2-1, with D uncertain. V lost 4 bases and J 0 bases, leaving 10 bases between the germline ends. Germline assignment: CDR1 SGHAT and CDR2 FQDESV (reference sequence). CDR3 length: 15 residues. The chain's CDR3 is CASSSQISSYNEQFF. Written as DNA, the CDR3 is TGTGCCAGCAGCTCTCAGATTAGCTCCTACAATGAGCAGTTCTTC. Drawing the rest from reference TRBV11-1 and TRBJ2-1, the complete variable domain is EAEVAQSPRYKITEKSQAVAFWCDPISGHATLYWYRQILGQGPELLVQFQDESVVDDSQLPKDRFSAERLKGVDSTLKIQPAELGDSAMYLCASSSQISSYNEQFFGPGTRLTVL.

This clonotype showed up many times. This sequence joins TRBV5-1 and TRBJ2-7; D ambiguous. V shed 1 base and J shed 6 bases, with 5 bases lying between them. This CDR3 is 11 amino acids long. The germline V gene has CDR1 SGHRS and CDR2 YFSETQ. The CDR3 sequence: CASSLKSEQYF. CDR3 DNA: TGCGCCAGCAGCTTGAAGAGCGAGCAGTACTTC. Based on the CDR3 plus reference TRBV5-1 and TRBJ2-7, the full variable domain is KAGVTQTPRYLIKTRGQQVTLSCSPISGHRSVSWYQQTPGQGLQFLFEYFSETQRNKGNFPGRFSGRQFSNSRSEMNVSTLELGDSALYLCASSLKSEQYFGPGTRLTVT.

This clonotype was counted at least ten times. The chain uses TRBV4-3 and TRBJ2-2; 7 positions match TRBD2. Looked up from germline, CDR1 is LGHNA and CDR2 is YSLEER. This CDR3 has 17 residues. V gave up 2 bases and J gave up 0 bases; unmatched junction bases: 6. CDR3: CASSQNLAEANTGELFF. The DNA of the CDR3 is TGCGCCAGCAGCCAAAATCTAGCGGAAGCGAACACCGGGGAGCTGTTTTTT.

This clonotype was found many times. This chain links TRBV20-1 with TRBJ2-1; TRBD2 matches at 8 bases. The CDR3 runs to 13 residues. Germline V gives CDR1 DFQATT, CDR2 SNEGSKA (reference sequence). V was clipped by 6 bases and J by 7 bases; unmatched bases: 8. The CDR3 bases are TGCAGTGCCGGTCTTAGCGGGGCAAATGAGCAGTTCTTC. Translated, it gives CSAGLSGANEQFF.

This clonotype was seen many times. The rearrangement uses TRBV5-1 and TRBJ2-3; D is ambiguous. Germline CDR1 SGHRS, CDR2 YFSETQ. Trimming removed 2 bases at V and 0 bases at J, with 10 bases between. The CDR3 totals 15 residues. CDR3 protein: CASSFLGPSTDTQYF. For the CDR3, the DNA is TGCGCCAGCAGCTTTCTTGGACCCAGCACAGATACGCAGTATTTT.

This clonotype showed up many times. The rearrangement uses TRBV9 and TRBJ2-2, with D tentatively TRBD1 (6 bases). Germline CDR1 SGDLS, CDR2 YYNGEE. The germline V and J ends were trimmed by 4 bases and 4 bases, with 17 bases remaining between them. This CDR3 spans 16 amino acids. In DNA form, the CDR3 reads TGTGCCAGCAGCCCCATAACAGGGATTCGCACCGGGGAGCTGTTTTTT. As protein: CASSPITGIRTGELFF.

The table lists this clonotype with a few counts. In DNA, the CDR3 is TGTGCCAGCAGCCAAGATGCCCTAGCTACGAAGCAGTACTTC. Protein sequence: CASSQDALATKQYF. The rearrangement joins TRBV4-2 to TRBJ2-7, with a weak D call TRBD2 (5 bases). V was clipped by 0 bases and J by 8 bases, with 14 bases between them. The CDR3 runs 14 residues. From germline, CDR1 is LGHNA and CDR2 YNFKEQ.

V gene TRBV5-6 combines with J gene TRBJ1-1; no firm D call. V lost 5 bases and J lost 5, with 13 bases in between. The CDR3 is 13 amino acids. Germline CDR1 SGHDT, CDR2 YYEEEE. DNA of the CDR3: TGTGCCAGCAGTGATAGCCGGACGACTGAAGCTTTCTTT. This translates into CASSDSRTTEAFF.

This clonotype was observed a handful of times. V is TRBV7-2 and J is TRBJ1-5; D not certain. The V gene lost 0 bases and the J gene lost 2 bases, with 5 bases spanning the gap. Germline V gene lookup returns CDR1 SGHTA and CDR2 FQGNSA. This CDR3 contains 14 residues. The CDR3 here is CASSLARGNQPQHF. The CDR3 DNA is TGTGCCAGCAGCTTAGCCCGGGGCAATCAGCCCCAGCATTTT.

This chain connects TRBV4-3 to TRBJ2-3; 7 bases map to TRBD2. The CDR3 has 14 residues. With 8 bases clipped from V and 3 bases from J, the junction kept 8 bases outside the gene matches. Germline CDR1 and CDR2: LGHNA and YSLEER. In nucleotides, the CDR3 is TGCGCCAGCTCGGTGGCGGGAGAGACAGATACGCAGTATTTT. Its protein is CASSVAGETDTQYF.

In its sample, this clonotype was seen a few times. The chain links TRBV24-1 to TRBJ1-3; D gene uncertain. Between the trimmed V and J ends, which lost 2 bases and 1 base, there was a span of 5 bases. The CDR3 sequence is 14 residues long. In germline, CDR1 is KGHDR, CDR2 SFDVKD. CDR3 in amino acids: CATSDSASGNTIYF. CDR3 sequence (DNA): TGTGCCACCAGTGATTCGGCATCTGGAAACACCATATATTTT.

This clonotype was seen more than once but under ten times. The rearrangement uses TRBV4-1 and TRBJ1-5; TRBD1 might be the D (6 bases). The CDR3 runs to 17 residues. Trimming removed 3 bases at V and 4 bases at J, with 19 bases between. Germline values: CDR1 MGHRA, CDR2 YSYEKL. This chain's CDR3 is CASSHPPGGRLNQPQHF. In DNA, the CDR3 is TGCGCCAGCAGCCACCCACCCGGGGGGCGGTTGAATCAGCCCCAGCATTTT.

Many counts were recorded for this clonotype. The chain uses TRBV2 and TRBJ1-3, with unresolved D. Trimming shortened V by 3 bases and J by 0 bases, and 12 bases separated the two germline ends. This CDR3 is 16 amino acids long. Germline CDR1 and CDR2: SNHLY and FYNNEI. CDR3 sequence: CASSEGSAGSGNTIYF. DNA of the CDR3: TGTGCCAGCAGTGAGGGAAGTGCTGGCTCTGGAAACACCATATATTTT. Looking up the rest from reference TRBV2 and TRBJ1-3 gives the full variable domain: EPEVTQTPSHQVTQMGQEVILRCVPISNHLYFYWYRQILGQKVEFLVSFYNNEISEKSEIFDDQFSVERPDGSNFTLKIRSTKLEDSAMYFCASSEGSAGSGNTIYFGEGSWLTVV.

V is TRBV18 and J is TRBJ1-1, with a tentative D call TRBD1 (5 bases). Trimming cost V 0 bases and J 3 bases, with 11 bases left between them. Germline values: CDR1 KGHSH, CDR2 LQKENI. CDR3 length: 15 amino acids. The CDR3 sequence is CASSPPSGTDTEAFF. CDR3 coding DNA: TGTGCCAGCTCACCACCGTCAGGGACCGACACTGAAGCTTTCTTT.

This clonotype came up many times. The CDR3 DNA follows: TGCGCCAGCAGCTTCCTGAACGGCCTGGATGAGCAGTTCTTC. Its protein is CASSFLNGLDEQFF. The genes are TRBV5-1 and TRBJ2-1; D is undetermined. V was shortened by 2 bases and J by 8 bases, with 14 bases between the two germline ends. The CDR3 is 14 residues long. Germline CDR1 SGHRS, CDR2 YFSETQ.

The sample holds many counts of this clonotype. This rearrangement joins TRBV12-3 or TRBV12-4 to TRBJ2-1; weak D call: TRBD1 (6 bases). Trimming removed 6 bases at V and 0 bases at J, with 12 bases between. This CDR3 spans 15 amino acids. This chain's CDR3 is CASRTQGSSYNEQFF. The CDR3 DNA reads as TGTGCCAGCAGGACCCAGGGGTCCTCCTACAATGAGCAGTTCTTC.

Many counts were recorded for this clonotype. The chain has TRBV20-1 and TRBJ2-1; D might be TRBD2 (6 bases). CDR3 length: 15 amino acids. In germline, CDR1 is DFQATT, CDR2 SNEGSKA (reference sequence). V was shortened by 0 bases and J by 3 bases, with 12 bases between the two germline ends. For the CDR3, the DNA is TGCAGTGCTAGAGAGGGACTGAATTACTACAATGAGCAGTTCTTC. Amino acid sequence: CSAREGLNYYNEQFF.

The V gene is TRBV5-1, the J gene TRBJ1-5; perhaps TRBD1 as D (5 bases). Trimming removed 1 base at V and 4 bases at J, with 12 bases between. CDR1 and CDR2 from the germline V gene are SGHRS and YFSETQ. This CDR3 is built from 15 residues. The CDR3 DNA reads TGCGCCAGCAGCTTGTCCACGGGGGGAAATCAGCCCCAGCATTTT. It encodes CASSLSTGGNQPQHF.

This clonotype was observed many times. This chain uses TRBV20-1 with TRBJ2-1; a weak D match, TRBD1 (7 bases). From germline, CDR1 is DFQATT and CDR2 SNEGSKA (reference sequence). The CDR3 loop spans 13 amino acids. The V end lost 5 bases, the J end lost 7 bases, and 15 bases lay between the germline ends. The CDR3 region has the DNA TGCAGTGCTCGAGGGCCAGGGGGGAATGAGCAGTTCTTC. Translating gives CSARGPGGNEQFF.

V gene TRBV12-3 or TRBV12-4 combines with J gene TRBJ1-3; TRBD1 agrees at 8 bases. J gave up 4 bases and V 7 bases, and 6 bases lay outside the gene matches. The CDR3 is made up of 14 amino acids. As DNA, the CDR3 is TGTGCCAGCAACCGACAGGGGTCAGGAAACACCATATATTTT. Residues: CASNRQGSGNTIYF.

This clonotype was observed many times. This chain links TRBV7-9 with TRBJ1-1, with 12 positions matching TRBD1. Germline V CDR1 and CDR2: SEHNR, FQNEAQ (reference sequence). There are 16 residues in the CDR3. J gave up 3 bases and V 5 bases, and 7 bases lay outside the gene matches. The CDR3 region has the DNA TGTGCCAGCAGCACCGGGACAGGGGGCAGGTACACTGAAGCTTTCTTT. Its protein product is CASSTGTGGRYTEAFF.

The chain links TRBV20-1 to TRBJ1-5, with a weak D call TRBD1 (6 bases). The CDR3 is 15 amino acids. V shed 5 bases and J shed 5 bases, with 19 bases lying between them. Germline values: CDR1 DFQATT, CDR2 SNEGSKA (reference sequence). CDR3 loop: CSAPREGVWDQPQHF. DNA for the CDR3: TGCAGTGCTCCCCGGGAGGGGGTTTGGGATCAGCCCCAGCATTTT.

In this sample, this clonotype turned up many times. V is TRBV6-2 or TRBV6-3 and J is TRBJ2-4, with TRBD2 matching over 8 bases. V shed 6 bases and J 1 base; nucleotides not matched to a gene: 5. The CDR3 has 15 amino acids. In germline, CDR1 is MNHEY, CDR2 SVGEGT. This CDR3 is CASSPPGGAKNIQYF. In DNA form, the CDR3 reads TGTGCCAGCAGCCCCCCGGGGGGGGCCAAAAACATTCAGTACTTC.

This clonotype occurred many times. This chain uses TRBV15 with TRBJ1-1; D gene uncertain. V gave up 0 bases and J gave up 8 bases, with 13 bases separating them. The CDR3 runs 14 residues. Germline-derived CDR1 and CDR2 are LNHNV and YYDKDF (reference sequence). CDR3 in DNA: TGTGCCACCAGCAGAGATCGGAGGCTTTTGGAAGCTTTCTTT. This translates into CATSRDRRLLEAFF.

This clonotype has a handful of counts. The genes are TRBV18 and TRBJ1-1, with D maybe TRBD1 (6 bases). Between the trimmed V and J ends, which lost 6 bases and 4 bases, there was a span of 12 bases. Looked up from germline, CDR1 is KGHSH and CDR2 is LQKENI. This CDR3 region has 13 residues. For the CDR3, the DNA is TGTGCCAGCTCTCGAGACAGGTTCACTGAAGCTTTCTTT. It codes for CASSRDRFTEAFF.

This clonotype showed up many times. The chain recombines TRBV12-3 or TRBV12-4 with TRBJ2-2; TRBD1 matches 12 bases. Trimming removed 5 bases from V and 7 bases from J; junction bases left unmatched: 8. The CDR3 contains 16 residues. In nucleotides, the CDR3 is TGTGCCAGCAGTACCCGGGGACAGGGGGCGATCGGGGAGCTGTTTTTT. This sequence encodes CASSTRGQGAIGELFF.

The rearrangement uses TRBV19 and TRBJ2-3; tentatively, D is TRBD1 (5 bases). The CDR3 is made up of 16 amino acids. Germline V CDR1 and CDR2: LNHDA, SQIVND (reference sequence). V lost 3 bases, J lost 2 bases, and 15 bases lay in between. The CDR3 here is CASSIRAQGATDTQYF. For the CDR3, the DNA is TGTGCCAGTAGTATCCGGGCGCAGGGTGCCACAGATACGCAGTATTTT.

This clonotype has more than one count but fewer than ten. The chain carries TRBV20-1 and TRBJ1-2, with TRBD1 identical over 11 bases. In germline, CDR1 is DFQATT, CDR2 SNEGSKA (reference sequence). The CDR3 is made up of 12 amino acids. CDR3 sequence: CIPGQGAYGYTF. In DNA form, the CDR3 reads TGCATTCCCGGACAGGGGGCCTATGGCTACACCTTC.

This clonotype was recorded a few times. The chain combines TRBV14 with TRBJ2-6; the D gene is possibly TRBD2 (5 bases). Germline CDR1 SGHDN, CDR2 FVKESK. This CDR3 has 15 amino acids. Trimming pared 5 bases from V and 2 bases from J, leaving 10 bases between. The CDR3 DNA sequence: TGTGCCAGCAGCGATGCCGGGACTGGGGCCAACGTCCTGACTTTC. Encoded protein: CASSDAGTGANVLTF.

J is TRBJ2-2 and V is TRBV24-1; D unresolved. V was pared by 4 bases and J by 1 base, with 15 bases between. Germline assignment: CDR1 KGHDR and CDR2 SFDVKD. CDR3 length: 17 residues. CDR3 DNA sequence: TGTGCCACCAGTGAATCCGCTGCAGACAAGAACACCGGGGAGCTGTTTTTT. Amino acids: CATSESAADKNTGELFF.